This TCR beta chain was observed in a study of blood T cell repertoires in COVID-19. Study as a whole: Samples taken during acute and convalescent COVID-19 were collected in the United States, Italy and Spain. PBMCs, B-cell-depleted T cells, or T cells provided the cDNA or gDNA that made up the material.

The CDR3 is made up of 16 amino acids. With V trimmed by 5 bases and J by 6 bases, 12 bases remained unmatched. Looked up from germline, CDR1 is MNHEY and CDR2 is SMNVEV (reference sequence). Original data processing: How many nucleated cells were present was estimated from reference gene primer amplification. Libraries were prepared by immunoSEQ multiplex PCR; TCRdb keeps only in-frame clonotypes and omits some of them. V, J and clone size were drawn from that table, and D and trimming were deduced from the DNA. The table has around 320,000 clones, around 87% seen once; the top ten hold about 2.3%. V and J are TRBV27 and TRBJ1-4; the match to TRBD1 covers 7 bases. Sequencing used peripheral blood. The sequence derives from a man in his late teens or twenties with active or convalescent COVID-19. CDR3 nucleotides: TGTGCCAGCAGTCCTCGTGTAGGGGGCTATTATGAAAAACTGTTTTTT. This translates into CASSPRVGGYYEKLFF.